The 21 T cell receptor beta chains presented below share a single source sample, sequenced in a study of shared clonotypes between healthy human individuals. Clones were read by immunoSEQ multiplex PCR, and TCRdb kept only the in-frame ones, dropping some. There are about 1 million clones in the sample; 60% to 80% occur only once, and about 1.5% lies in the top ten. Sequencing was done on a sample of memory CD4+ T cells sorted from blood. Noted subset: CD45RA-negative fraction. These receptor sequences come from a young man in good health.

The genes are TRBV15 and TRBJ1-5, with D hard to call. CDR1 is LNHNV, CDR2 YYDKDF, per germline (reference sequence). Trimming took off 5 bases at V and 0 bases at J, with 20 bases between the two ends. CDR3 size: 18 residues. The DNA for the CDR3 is TGTGCCACCAGCCCCGAGACAAAAGGACTCTATAGCAATCAGCCCCAGCATTTT. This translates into CATSPETKGLYSNQPQHF. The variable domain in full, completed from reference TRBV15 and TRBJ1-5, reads DAMVIQNPRYQVTQFGKPVTLSCSQTLNHNVMYWYQQKSSQAPKLLFHYYDKDFNNEADTPDNFQSRRPNTSFCFLDIRSPGLGDTAMYLCATSPETKGLYSNQPQHFGDGTRLSIL.

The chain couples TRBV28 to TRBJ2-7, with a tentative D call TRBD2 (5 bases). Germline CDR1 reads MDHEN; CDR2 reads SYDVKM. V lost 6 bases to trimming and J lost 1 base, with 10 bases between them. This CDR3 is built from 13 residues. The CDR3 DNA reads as TGTGCCAGCAGGGACGGGATTTCCTACGAGCAGTACTTC. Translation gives CASRDGISYEQYF.

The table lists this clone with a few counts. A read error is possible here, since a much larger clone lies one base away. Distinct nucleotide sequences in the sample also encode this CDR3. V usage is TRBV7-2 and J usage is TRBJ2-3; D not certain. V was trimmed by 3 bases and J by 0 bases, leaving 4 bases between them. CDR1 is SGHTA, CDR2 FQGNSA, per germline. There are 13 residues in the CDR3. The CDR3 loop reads CASSFGSTDTQYF. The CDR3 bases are TGTGCCAGCAGCTTCGGAAGCACAGATACGCAGTATTTT.

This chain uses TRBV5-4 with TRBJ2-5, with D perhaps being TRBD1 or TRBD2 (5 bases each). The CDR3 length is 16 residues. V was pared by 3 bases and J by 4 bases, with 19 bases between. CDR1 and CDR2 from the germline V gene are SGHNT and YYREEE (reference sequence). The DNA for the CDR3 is TGTGCCAGCAGCTCGCCGACAGAGCGGTCCTTAGAGACCCAGTACTTC. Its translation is CASSSPTERSLETQYF.

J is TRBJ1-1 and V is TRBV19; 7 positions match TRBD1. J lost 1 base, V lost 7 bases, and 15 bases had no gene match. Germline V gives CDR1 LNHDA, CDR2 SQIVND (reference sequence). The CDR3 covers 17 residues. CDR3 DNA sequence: TGTGCCAGTAACGCAGACAGGGACCTCATCACGAACACTGAAGCTTTCTTT. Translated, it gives CASNADRDLITNTEAFF.

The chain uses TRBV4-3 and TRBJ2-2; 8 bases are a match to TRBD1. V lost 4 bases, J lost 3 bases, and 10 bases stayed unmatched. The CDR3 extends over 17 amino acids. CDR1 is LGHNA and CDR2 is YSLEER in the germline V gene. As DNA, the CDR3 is TGCGCCAGCAGCCGATCCGCAGGGGGCTCGGACACCGGGGAGCTGTTTTTT. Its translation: CASSRSAGGSDTGELFF.

Here the CDR3 DNA reads TGTGCCAGCAGCTCCTCCCGGGACCGGGCTGGGGAGCAGTACTTC. As protein: CASSSSRDRAGEQYF. The chain has TRBV9 and TRBJ2-7, with D perhaps being TRBD1 or TRBD2 (5 bases each). CDR1 and CDR2 from the germline V gene are SGDLS and YYNGEE. This CDR3 is built from 15 residues. The V gene lost 4 bases and the J gene lost 7 bases, with 21 bases spanning the gap.

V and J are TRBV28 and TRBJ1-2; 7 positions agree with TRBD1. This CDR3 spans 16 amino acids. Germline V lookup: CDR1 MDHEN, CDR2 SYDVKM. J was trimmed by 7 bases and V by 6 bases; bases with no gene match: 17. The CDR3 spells CASRRNRDSAPSGYTF. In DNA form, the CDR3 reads TGTGCCAGCAGGCGAAACCGGGACAGCGCTCCGAGTGGCTACACCTTC.

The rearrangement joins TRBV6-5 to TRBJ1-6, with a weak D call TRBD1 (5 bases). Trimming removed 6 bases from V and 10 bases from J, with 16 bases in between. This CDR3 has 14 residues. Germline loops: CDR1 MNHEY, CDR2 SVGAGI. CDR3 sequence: CASSLQRGRSPLHF. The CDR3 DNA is TGTGCCAGCAGCTTACAAAGGGGTCGGTCACCCCTCCACTTT.

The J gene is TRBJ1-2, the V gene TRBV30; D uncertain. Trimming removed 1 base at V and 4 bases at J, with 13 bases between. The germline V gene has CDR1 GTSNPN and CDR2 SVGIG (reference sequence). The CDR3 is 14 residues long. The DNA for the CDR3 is TGTGCCTGGAGTGAGTCGTGGATCCTCTATGGCTACACCTTC. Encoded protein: CAWSESWILYGYTF.

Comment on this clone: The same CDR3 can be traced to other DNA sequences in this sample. In DNA, the CDR3 is TGTGCCTGGAGTGTAGGCGGGACCGCCTACGAGCAGTACTTC. Protein: CAWSVGGTAYEQYF. The gene calls are TRBV30 and TRBJ2-7; D perhaps matches TRBD2 (6 bases). The V and J ends lost 0 bases and 2 bases respectively, with 11 bases between them. Germline-derived CDR1 and CDR2 are GTSNPN and SVGIG (reference sequence). The CDR3 is made up of 14 amino acids.

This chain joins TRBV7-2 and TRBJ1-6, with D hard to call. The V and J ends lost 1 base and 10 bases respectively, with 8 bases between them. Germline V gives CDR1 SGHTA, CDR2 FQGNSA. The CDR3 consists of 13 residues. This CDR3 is CASSLVDGSPLHF. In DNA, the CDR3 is TGTGCCAGCAGCTTAGTGGATGGGTCACCCCTCCACTTT.

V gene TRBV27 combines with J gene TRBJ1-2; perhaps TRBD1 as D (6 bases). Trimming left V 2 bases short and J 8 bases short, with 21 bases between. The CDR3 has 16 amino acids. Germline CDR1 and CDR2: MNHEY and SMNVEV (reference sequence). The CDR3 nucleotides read TGTGCCAGCAGTTTAGGGTTTCGGTCCAGGGGCCAAGGCTACACCTTC. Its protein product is CASSLGFRSRGQGYTF.

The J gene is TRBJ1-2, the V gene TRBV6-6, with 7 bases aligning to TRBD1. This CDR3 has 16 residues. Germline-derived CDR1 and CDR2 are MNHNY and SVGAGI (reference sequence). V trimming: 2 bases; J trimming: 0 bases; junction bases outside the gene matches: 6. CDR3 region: CASSYPTGRPNYGYTF. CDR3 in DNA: TGTGCCAGCAGTTACCCGACAGGGCGCCCTAACTATGGCTACACCTTC.

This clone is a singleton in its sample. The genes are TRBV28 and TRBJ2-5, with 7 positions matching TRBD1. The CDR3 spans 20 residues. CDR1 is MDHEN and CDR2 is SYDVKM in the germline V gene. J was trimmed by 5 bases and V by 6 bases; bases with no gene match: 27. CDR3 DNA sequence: TGTGCCAGCAGCCGGCTTCTATTCCCTCATACAGGGGAGTTGGGGGAGACCCAGTACTTC. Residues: CASSRLLFPHTGELGETQYF.

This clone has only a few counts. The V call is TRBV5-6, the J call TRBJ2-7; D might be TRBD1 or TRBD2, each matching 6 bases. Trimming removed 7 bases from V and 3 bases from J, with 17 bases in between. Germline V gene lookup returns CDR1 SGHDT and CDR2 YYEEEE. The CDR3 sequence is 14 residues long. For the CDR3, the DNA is TGTGCCAGCTCCCGGGGGCAGGGGTACTACGAGCAGTACTTC. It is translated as CASSRGQGYYEQYF.

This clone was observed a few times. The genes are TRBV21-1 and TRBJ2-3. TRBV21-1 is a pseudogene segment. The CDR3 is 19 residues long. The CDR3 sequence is CASSKVGDNNLESTDTQYF. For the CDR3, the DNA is TGTGCCAGCAGCAAAGTTGGGGATAACAACTTAGAAAGCACAGATACGCAGTATTTT.

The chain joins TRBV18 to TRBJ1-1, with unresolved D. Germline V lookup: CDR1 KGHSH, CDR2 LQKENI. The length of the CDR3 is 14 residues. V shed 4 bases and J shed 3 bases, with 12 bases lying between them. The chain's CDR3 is CASSQVETDTEAFF. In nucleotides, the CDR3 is TGTGCCAGCTCACAAGTGGAGACGGACACTGAAGCTTTCTTT.

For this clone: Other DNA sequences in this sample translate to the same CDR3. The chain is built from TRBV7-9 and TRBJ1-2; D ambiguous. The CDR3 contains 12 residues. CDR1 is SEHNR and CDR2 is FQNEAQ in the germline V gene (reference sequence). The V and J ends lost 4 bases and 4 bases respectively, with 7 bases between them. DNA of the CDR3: TGTGCCAGCAGCTCTGAGGGCTATGGCTACACCTTC. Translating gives CASSSEGYGYTF.

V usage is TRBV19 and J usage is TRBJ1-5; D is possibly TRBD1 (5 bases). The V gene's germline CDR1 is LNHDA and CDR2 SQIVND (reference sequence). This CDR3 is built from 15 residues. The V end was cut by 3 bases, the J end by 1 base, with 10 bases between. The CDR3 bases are TGTGCCAGTAGTATTCCCAGGGAAAGCAATCAGCCCCAGCATTTT. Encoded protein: CASSIPRESNQPQHF.

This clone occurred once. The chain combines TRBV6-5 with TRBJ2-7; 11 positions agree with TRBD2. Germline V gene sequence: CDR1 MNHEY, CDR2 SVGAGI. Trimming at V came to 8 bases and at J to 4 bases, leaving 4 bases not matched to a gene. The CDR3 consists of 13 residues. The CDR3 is CASRLAGRYEQYF. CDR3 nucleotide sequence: TGTGCCAGCCGACTAGCGGGGAGGTACGAGCAGTACTTC.